The rows below give T cell receptor beta chains drawn from one sample of a study of beta chain features in type 1 diabetes. This table comes from immunoSEQ multiplex PCR, and its TCRdb copy is limited to in-frame clones, with some not included. The table includes roughly 450,000 clones, about 10% detected once. The sequencing sample was made of naive CD4+ T cells from blood. These receptors all stem from a woman aged 18-35 years in good health. The CDR3 runs from the conserved cysteine through the conserved F or W. Each record gives: clone size, D gene, J gene, V gene, CDR3 DNA, CDR3 protein. A D gene is named only where the DNA matches it firmly. Not all rows give a size; the values are once, few, many and, for expanded clones, a class.

. . TRBJ2-3 TRBV30 TGTGCCTGGAGTAGTAGGGGCACAGATACGCAGTATTTT CAWSSRGTDTQYF
many TRBD2 TRBJ2-1 TRBV30 TGTGCCTACCAAGCGGGAGTTGCCTACAATGAGCAGTTCTTC CAYQAGVAYNEQFF
. TRBD1 TRBJ2-3 TRBV2 TGTGCCAGCAGTGAAGGGCTTGGGACAGGGGACACAGATACGCAGTATTTT CASSEGLGTGDTDTQYF
. . TRBJ1-2 TRBV19 TGTGCCAGTAGTATCCCCCGCAGGGGAAGCAACTATGGCTACACCTTC CASSIPRRGSNYGYTF
few TRBD1 TRBJ2-3 TRBV4-3 TGCGCCAGCAGCCAAGATGGGAGACAGGGGACGGCAGATACGCAGTATTTT CASSQDGRQGTADTQYF
few . TRBJ2-1 TRBV2 TGTGCCAGCGGCCCCCCCCTCAGCGGACCCTCCTACAATGAGCAGTTCTTC CASGPPLSGPSYNEQFF
. . TRBJ1-1 TRBV7-9 TGTGCCAGCAGCTCCTTGGGCCTATACACTGAAGCTTTCTTT CASSSLGLYTEAFF
many . TRBJ2-1 TRBV13 TGTGCCAGCAGCGGCCCAGGGGCAGGGTGGTACAATGAGCAGTTCTTC CASSGPGAGWYNEQFF
. TRBD2 TRBJ2-5 TRBV15 TGTGCCACCAGCAGAGATCGCGGGAGTCAAGAGACCCAGTACTTC CATSRDRGSQETQYF
few . TRBJ2-4 TRBV7-9 TGTGCCAGCAGCTCCCCCGGACGGTCTATTCAGTACTTC CASSSPGRSIQYF
. . TRBJ1-1 TRBV30 TGTGCCTGGAGTGTGCCCGGGAGGAACACTGAAGCTTTCTTT CAWSVPGRNTEAFF
. TRBD2 TRBJ2-5 TRBV18 TGTGCCAGCTCACCACTACGGGGGGGACGAGAGACCCAGTACTTC CASSPLRGGRETQYF
. . TRBJ2-1 TRBV7-9 TGTGCCAGCTCCCTCGGGGCCCTCGGCAATGAGCAGTTCTTC CASSLGALGNEQFF
once TRBD2 TRBJ2-1 TRBV6-5 TGTGCCAGCAGAACACGAGGGACTACAAACAATGAGCAGTTCTTC CASRTRGTTNNEQFF
. TRBD1 TRBJ1-1 TRBV7-2 TGTGCCAGCAGCCATGGGACAGTTGAAGCTTTCTTT CASSHGTVEAFF